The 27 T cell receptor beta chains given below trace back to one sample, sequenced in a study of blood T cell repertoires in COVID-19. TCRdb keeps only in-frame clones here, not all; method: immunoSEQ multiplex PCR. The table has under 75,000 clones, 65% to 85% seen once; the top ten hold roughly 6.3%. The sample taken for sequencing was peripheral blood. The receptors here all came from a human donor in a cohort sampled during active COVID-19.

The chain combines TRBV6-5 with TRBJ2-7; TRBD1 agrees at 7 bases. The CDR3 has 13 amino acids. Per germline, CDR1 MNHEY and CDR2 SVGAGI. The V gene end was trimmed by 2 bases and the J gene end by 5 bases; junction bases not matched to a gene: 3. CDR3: CASSYRQGHEQYF. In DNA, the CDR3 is TGTGCCAGCAGTTACCGACAGGGACACGAGCAGTACTTC.

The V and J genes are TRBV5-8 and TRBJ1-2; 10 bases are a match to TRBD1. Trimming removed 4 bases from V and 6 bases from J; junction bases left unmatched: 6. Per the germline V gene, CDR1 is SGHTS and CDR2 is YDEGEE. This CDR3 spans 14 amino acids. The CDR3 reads CASSPDRGLDGYTF. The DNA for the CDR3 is TGTGCCAGCAGCCCCGACAGGGGGCTTGATGGCTACACCTTC.

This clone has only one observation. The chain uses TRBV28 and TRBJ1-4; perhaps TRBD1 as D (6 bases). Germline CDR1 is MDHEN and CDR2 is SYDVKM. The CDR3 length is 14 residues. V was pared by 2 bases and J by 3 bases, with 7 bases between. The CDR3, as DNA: TGTGCCAGCAGTTTAGCAGGGGCTAATGAAAAACTGTTTTTT. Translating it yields CASSLAGANEKLFF.

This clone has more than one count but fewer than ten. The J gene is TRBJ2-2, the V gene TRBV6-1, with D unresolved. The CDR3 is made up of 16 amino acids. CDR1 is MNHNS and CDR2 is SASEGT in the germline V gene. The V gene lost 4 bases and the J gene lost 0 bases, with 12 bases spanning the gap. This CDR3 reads CASSVRRSPNTGELFF. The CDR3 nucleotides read TGTGCCAGCAGTGTCCGGAGAAGCCCGAACACCGGGGAGCTGTTTTTT.

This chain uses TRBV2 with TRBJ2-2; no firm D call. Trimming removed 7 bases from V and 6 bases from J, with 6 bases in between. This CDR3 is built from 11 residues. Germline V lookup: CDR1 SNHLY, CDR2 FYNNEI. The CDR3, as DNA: TGTGCCAGCAACTCTGCCGGGGAGCTGTTTTTT. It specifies CASNSAGELFF. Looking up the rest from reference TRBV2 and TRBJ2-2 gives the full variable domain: EPEVTQTPSHQVTQMGQEVILRCVPISNHLYFYWYRQILGQKVEFLVSFYNNEISEKSEIFDDQFSVERPDGSNFTLKIRSTKLEDSAMYFCASNSAGELFFGEGSRLTVL.

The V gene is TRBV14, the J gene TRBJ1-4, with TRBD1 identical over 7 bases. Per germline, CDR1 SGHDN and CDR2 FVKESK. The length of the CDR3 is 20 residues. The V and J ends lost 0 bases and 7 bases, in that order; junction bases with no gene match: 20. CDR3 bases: TGTGCCAGCAGCCAAGATAAGATCCGTCCGGGAGGGGGCGTGGGTGAAAAACTGTTTTTT. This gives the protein CASSQDKIRPGGGVGEKLFF.

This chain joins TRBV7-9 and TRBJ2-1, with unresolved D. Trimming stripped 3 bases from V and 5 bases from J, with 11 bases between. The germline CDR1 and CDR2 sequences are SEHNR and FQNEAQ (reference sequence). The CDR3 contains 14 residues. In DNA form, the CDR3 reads TGTGCCAGCAGCTTCGTCGGCAGGCACAATGAGCAGTTCTTC. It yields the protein CASSFVGRHNEQFF.

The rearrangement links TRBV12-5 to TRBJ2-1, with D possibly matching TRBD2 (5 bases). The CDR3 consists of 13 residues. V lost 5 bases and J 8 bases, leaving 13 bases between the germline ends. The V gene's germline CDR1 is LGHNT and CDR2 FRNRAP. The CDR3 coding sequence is TGTGCTAGTGGTGGCCCGGGATCCGATGAGCAGTTCTTC. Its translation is CASGGPGSDEQFF.

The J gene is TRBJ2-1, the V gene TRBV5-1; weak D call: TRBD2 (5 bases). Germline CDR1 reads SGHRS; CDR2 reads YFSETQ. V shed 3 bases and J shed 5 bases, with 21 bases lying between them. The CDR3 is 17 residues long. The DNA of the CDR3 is TGCGCCAGCAGCTCGGTAACCAACTCGCGGGCACACAATGAGCAGTTCTTC. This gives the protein CASSSVTNSRAHNEQFF. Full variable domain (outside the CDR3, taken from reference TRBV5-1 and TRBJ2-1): KAGVTQTPRYLIKTRGQQVTLSCSPISGHRSVSWYQQTPGQGLQFLFEYFSETQRNKGNFPGRFSGRQFSNSRSEMNVSTLELGDSALYLCASSSVTNSRAHNEQFFGPGTRLTVL.

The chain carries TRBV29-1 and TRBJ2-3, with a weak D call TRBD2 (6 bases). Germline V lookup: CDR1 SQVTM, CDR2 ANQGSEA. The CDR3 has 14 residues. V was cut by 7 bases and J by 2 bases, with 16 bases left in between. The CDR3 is CSARRLANTDTQYF. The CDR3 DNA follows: TGCAGCGCGCGGAGGCTAGCGAACACAGATACGCAGTATTTT.

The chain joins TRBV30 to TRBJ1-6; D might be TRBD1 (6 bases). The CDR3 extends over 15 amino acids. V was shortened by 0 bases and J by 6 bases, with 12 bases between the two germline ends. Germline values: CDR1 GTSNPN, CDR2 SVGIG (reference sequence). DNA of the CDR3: TGTGCCTGGAGTGTACAGGGATTCGCTAATTCACCCCTCCACTTT. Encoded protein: CAWSVQGFANSPLHF.

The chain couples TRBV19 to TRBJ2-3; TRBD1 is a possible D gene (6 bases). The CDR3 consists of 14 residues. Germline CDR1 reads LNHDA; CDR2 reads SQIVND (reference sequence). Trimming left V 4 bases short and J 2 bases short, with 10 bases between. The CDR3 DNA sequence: TGTGCCAGTAGTACGAACAGGGACACAGATACGCAGTATTTT. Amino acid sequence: CASSTNRDTDTQYF. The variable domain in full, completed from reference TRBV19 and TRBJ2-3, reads DGGITQSPKYLFRKEGQNVTLSCEQNLNHDAMYWYRQDPGQGLRLIYYSQIVNDFQKGDIAEGYSVSREKKESFPLTVTSAQKNPTAFYLCASSTNRDTDTQYFGPGTRLTVL.

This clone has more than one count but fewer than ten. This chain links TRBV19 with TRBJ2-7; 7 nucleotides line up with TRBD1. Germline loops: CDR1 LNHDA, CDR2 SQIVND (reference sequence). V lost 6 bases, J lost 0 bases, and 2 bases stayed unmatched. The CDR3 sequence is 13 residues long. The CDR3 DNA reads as TGTGCCAGTAGGGCAGGGGGCTCCTACGAGCAGTACTTC. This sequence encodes CASRAGGSYEQYF.

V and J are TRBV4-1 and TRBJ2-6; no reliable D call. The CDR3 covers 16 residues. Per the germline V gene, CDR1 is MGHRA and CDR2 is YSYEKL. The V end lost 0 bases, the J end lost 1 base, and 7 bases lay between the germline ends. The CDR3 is CASSQEGQSGANVLTF. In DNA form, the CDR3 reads TGCGCCAGCAGCCAAGAGGGCCAGTCTGGGGCCAACGTCCTGACTTTC.

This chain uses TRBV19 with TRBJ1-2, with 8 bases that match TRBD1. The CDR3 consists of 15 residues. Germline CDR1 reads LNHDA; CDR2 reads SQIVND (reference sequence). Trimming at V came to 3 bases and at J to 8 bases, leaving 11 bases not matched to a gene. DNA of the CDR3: TGTGCCAGTAGTATCCCGAACGACAGGGGAGCGGGCTACACCTTC. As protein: CASSIPNDRGAGYTF.

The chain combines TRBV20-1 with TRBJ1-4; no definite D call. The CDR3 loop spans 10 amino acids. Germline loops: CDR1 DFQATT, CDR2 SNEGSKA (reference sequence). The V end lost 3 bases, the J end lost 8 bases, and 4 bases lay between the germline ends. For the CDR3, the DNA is TGCAGTGCTAGGCTAGAAAAACTGTTTTTT. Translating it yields CSARLEKLFF.

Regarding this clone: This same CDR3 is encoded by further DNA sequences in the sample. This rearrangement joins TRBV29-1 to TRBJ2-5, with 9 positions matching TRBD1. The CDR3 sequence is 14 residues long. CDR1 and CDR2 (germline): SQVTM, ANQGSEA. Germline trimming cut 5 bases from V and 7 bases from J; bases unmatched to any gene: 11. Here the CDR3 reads CSVQLSQGAGTQYF. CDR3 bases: TGCAGCGTTCAACTTTCACAGGGGGCCGGGACCCAGTACTTC.

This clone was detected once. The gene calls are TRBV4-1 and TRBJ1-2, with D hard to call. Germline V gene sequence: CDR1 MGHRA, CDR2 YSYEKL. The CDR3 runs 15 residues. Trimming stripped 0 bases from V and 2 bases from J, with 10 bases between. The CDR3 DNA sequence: TGCGCCAGCAGCCAAGATCACAGTCTAAACTATGGCTACACCTTC. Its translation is CASSQDHSLNYGYTF.

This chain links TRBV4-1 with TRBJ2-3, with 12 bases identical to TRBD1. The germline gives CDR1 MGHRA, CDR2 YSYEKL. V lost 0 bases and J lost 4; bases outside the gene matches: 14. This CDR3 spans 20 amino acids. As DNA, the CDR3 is TGCGCCAGCAGCCAAGATAAGGGGACAGGGGGCGCAGGGGAGTCAGATACGCAGTATTTT. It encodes CASSQDKGTGGAGESDTQYF.

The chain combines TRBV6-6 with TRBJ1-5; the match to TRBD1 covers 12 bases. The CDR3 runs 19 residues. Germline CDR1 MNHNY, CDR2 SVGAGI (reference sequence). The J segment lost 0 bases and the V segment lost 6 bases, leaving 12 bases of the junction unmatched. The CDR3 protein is CASSRPGQGAPHSNQPQHF. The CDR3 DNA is TGTGCCAGCAGCCGACCGGGACAGGGGGCGCCGCATAGCAATCAGCCCCAGCATTTT.

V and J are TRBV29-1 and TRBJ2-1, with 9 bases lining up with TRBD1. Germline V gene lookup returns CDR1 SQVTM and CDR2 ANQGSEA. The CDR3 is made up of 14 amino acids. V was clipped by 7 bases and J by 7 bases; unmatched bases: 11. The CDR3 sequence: CSDGTGQGVNEQFF. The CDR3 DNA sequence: TGCAGCGACGGGACAGGGCAGGGGGTAAATGAGCAGTTCTTC.

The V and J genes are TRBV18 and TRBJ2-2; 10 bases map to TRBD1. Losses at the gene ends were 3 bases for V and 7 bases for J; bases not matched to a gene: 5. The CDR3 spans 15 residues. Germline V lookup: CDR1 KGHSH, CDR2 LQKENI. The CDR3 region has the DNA TGTGCCAGCTCACCGGGACAGGGGAGTCTCGGGGAGCTGTTTTTT. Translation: CASSPGQGSLGELFF.

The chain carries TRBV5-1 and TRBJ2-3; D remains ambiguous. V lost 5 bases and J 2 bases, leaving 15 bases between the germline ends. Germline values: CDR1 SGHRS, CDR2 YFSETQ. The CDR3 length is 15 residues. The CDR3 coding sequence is TGCGCCAGCAGTCAATCGGATTACTACACAGATACGCAGTATTTT. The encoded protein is CASSQSDYYTDTQYF.

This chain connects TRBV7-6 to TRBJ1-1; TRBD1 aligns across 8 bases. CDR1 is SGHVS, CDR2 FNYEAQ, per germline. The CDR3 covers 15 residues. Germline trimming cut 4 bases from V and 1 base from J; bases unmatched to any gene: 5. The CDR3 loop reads CASSYQGARNTEAFF. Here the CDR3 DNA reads TGTGCCAGCAGCTACCAGGGGGCTAGGAACACTGAAGCTTTCTTT.

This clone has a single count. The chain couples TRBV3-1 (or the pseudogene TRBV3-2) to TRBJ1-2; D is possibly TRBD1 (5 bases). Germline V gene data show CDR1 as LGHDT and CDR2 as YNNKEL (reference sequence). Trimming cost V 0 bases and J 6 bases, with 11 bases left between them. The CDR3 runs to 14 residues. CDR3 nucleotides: TGTGCCAGCAGCCAAGAAGCAGGGTGGAATGGCTACACCTTC. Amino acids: CASSQEAGWNGYTF.

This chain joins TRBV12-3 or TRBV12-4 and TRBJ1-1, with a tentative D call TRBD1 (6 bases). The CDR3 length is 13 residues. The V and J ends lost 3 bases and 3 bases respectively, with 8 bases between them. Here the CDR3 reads CASSLYRDTEAFF. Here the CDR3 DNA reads TGTGCCAGCAGTTTGTACAGGGACACTGAAGCTTTCTTT.

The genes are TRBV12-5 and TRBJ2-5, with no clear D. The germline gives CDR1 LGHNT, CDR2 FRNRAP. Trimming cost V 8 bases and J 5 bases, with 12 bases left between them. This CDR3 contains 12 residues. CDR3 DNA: TGTGCTAGTTCGAAGGTCGGGGAGACCCAGTACTTC. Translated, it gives CASSKVGETQYF.